Each of the 17 T cell receptor beta chains below was sequenced from the same sample in a study of identical twins. One entry per CDR3 protein, called by TCRdb with MiXCR from the 5' RACE reads. The sample comprises fewer than 900,000 distinct CDR3 sequences, 18% of which are singletons, and around 13% rests with the top ten. This sample was shared with a second study, whose subject was T cells expressing NK-cell markers.

Sequenced material: PBMCs. These receptors came from a woman between 18 and 29 years old in good health.

This chain uses TRBV7-2 with TRBJ2-5; no definite D call. The length of the CDR3 is 15 residues. From germline, CDR1 is SGHTA and CDR2 FQGNSA. V was pared by 1 base and J by 2 bases, with 11 bases between. This CDR3 is CASSLEWSRQETQYF. The CDR3 DNA sequence: TGTGCCAGCAGCTTAGAATGGAGTAGGCAAGAGACCCAGTACTTC.

In its sample, this clonotype was seen many times. This rearrangement joins TRBV12-3 or TRBV12-4 to TRBJ2-1; D could derive from TRBD1 or TRBD2 (6 bases each). There are 14 residues in the CDR3. Trimming stripped 6 bases from V and 16 bases from J, with 25 bases between. The CDR3 coding sequence is TGTGCCAGCAGCCCCGGTGTGGCTGTGGGGGGCCATTTCTTC. Protein product: CASSPGVAVGGHFF.

This clonotype came up a few times. The rearrangement joins TRBV12-3 or TRBV12-4 to TRBJ2-7; no clear D gene. This CDR3 is 13 amino acids long. The ends were cut back, 4 bases at V and 4 bases at J, with 11 bases in the middle. CDR3 region: CASSSPPRYEQYF. Here the CDR3 DNA reads TGTGCCAGCAGTTCTCCACCACGGTACGAGCAGTACTTC.

This clonotype was picked up a small number of times. The chain recombines TRBV12-3 or TRBV12-4 with TRBJ2-7, with D unresolved. The CDR3 extends over 13 amino acids. V lost 6 bases to trimming and J lost 7 bases, with 16 bases between them. CDR3 sequence reads: CASRDGPRIEQYF. The CDR3 nucleotides are TGTGCCAGCAGGGATGGGCCCCGGATAGAGCAGTACTTC.

This clonotype was detected a few times. This chain links TRBV20-1 with TRBJ2-2; possibly TRBD1 or TRBD2 for D (6 bases each). Germline CDR1 reads DFQATT; CDR2 reads SNEGSKA (reference sequence). CDR3 size: 15 residues. V lost 3 bases, J lost 6 bases, and 17 bases lay in between. The CDR3 DNA reads as TGCAGTGCTAGTGGGGGGCTAGGAGAGTCCGGGGAGCTGTTTTTT. Protein: CSASGGLGESGELFF.

This rearrangement joins TRBV5-1 to TRBJ2-7; D is ambiguous. This CDR3 is built from 15 residues. V was pared by 4 bases and J by 5 bases, with 19 bases between. From germline, CDR1 is SGHRS and CDR2 YFSETQ. CDR3 nucleotide sequence: TGCGCCAGCAGCGATTACAGTCTCTCCATCCACGAGCAGTACTTC. It translates to CASSDYSLSIHEQYF.

This clonotype was detected once. V gene TRBV10-3 combines with J gene TRBJ1-2; 9 nucleotides match TRBD1. V shed 7 bases and J 4 bases; nucleotides not matched to a gene: 4. This CDR3 contains 13 residues. The germline V gene encodes CDR1 ENHRY and CDR2 SYGVKD. The CDR3 protein is CAITPTGGYGYTF. The CDR3 coding sequence is TGTGCCATCACCCCGACAGGGGGCTATGGCTACACCTTC.

Of note for this clonotype: It may be a read error: a sequence one base away is much more abundant. V gene TRBV12-3 or TRBV12-4 combines with J gene TRBJ1-1; TRBD1 matches 8 bases. Trimming removed 7 bases from V and 4 bases from J; junction bases left unmatched: 5. This CDR3 contains 13 residues. This CDR3 reads CASIKTGGTEAFF. For the CDR3, the DNA is TGTGCCAGCATCAAAACAGGGGGCACTGAAGCTTTCTTT.

The chain carries TRBV20-1 and TRBJ2-7; D may be TRBD1 or TRBD2 (5 bases each). The CDR3 is 14 residues long. The V gene's germline CDR1 is DFQATT and CDR2 SNEGSKA (reference sequence). V dropped 5 bases and J dropped 3 bases, with 17 bases sitting between them. The CDR3 coding sequence is TGCAGTGCTTCTGGGGACGCCGTCCTCTACGAGCAGTACTTC. Translation gives CSASGDAVLYEQYF.

The genes are TRBV6-1 and TRBJ2-5, with D perhaps TRBD2 (6 bases). Between the trimmed V and J ends, which lost 6 bases and 2 bases, there was a span of 16 bases. The germline V gene has CDR1 MNHNS and CDR2 SASEGT. The CDR3 consists of 15 residues. The CDR3 here is CASRERDSRQETQYF. As DNA, the CDR3 is TGTGCCAGCAGGGAGAGGGACTCACGGCAAGAGACCCAGTACTTC.

This clonotype was seen more than once but under ten times. CDR3 bases: TGCAGTGCTAGAGATACCAGGGGAAACACCATATATTTT. Translating gives CSARDTRGNTIYF. This sequence joins TRBV20-1 and TRBJ1-3; D ambiguous. Germline CDR1 DFQATT, CDR2 SNEGSKA (reference sequence). V was clipped by 0 bases and J by 4 bases, with 7 bases between them. This CDR3 spans 13 amino acids.

This clonotype was seen more than once but under ten times. The gene calls are TRBV10-2 and TRBJ2-7, with 11 bases lining up with TRBD2. CDR3 size: 14 residues. V shed 6 bases and J 2 bases; nucleotides not matched to a gene: 3. Germline V gene lookup returns CDR1 WSHSY and CDR2 SAAADI. The CDR3 DNA reads as TGCGCCAGCAGGGGACTAGCGGATCCCTACGAGCAGTACTTC. This encodes CASRGLADPYEQYF.

The table lists this clonotype with a few counts. This chain uses TRBV3-1 with TRBJ2-1; D is ambiguous. This CDR3 contains 11 residues. V dropped 8 bases and J dropped 4 bases, with 6 bases sitting between them. The germline gives CDR1 LGHDT, CDR2 YNNKEL (reference sequence). In DNA, the CDR3 is TGTGCCAGCGCGGAGTACAATGAGCAGTTCTTC. This translates into CASAEYNEQFF.

The gene calls are TRBV20-1 and TRBJ1-1, with D possibly matching TRBD1 (6 bases). V gave up 6 bases and J gave up 1 base, with 12 bases separating them. The V gene's germline CDR1 is DFQATT and CDR2 SNEGSKA (reference sequence). This CDR3 comprises 13 residues. CDR3: CSAGGAANTEAFF. CDR3 in DNA: TGCAGTGCGGGGGGGGCAGCGAACACTGAAGCTTTCTTT.

This rearrangement joins TRBV5-5 to TRBJ2-2; no clear D gene. Germline loops: CDR1 SGHKS, CDR2 YYEKEE (reference sequence). V lost 0 bases, J lost 0 bases, and 9 bases lay in between. The CDR3 is 16 residues long. The DNA for the CDR3 is TGTGCCAGCAGCTTGGCTGGCTCCGCGAACACCGGGGAGCTGTTTTTT. Protein sequence: CASSLAGSANTGELFF.

This rearrangement joins TRBV11-2 to TRBJ1-2; no definite D call. From germline, CDR1 is SGHAT and CDR2 FQNNGV. CDR3 length: 13 residues. Between the trimmed V and J ends, which lost 5 bases and 3 bases, there was a span of 10 bases. This chain's CDR3 is CASSQSVDYGYTF. CDR3 coding DNA: TGTGCCAGCAGCCAGTCCGTTGACTATGGCTACACCTTC.

The chain links TRBV9 to TRBJ2-5; weak D call: TRBD2 (6 bases). Trimming took off 3 bases at V and 2 bases at J, with 17 bases between the two ends. CDR3 size: 16 residues. The germline CDR1 and CDR2 sequences are SGDLS and YYNGEE. The CDR3 nucleotides read TGTGCCAGCAGCGATGACAAGGCGGGACGACAAGAGACCCAGTACTTC. It translates to CASSDDKAGRQETQYF.